A selection of T cell receptor beta chains follows, all from one sample in a study of T cells in Graves' hyperthyroidism and ophthalmopathy. TCRdb recomputed calls from the multiplex PCR reads with MiXCR, one row per CDR3 protein. The sample has around 600,000 distinct CDR3 sequences, around 13% seen once. The sequencing input was blood. The receptors derive from a woman aged 45-59 years with Graves' ophthalmopathy. The CDR3 runs from the conserved cysteine through the conserved F or W. Each record gives: clone size, J gene, V gene, CDR3 length, D gene, CDR3 protein, CDR3 DNA. A D gene is named only where the DNA matches it firmly. Clone size appears in some rows only: once, few, many, or a class for an expanded clone.

many	TRBJ2-1	TRBV27	15	-	CASSSSGLLYNEQFF	TGTGCCAGCAGTAGTTCGGGACTCCTCTACAATGAGCAGTTCTTC
-	TRBJ2-2	TRBV19	15	TRBD2	CASRRLAGDSWELFF	TGTGCCAGTAGGAGACTAGCGGGAGATTCCTGGGAGCTGTTTTTT
many	TRBJ1-2	TRBV3-1	14	-	CASSQDGAGFGYTF	TGTGCCAGCAGCCAAGATGGGGCAGGGTTTGGCTACACCTTC
many	TRBJ2-3	TRBV3-1	13	-	CASSQRRSDTQYF	TGTGCCAGCAGCCAAAGAAGGTCAGATACGCAGTATTTT
many	TRBJ2-7	TRBV28	13	TRBD1	CASSTGVTYEQYF	TGTGCCAGCAGCACAGGGGTGACCTACGAGCAGTACTTC
many	TRBJ1-4	TRBV28	14	-	CASRPGPTNEKLFF	TGTGCCAGCAGACCAGGGCCAACTAATGAAAAACTGTTTTTT
many	TRBJ2-3	TRBV18	13	-	CASSRSCTDTQYF	TGTGCCAGCTCACGCTCCTGCACAGATACGCAGTATTTT
few	TRBJ2-5	TRBV6-7	18	TRBD1	CASSRQPPTGGSSETQYF	TGTGCCAGCAGTCGTCAACCGCCCACAGGGGGCTCGTCGGAGACCCAGTACTTC
many	TRBJ2-2	TRBV10-3	15	TRBD2	CAISEQAGMAGELFF	TGTGCCATCAGTGAGCAAGCGGGAATGGCCGGGGAGCTGTTTTTT
many	TRBJ1-5	TRBV15	16	-	CATSRDSDWGNQPQHF	TGTGCCACCAGCAGAGATTCCGACTGGGGAAATCAGCCCCAGCATTTT
many	TRBJ2-5	TRBV6-2/TRBV6-3	15	-	CASSVLALVEETQYF	TGTGCCAGCAGTGTACTAGCTCTCGTCGAGGAGACCCAGTACTTC
many	TRBJ2-1	TRBV20-1	14	-	CSARRRGAYNEQFF	TGCAGTGCTAGAAGGCGGGGCGCCTACAATGAGCAGTTCTTC
many	TRBJ1-4	TRBV7-2	16	-	CASSLAHGVTNEKLFF	TGTGCCAGCAGCTTAGCGCACGGGGTGACTAATGAAAAACTGTTTTTT
many	TRBJ2-5	TRBV24-1	15	TRBD2	CATSVAGVKQETQYF	TGTGCCACCAGTGTTGCGGGAGTTAAACAAGAGACCCAGTACTTC
few	TRBJ2-1	TRBV27	16	TRBD1	CASSSLGQGEYNEQFF	TGTGCCAGCAGTTCCCTCGGACAGGGAGAATACAATGAGCAGTTCTTC
-	TRBJ2-5	TRBV13	12	-	CASTSSQETQYF	TGTGCCAGCACGAGCAGTCAAGAGACCCAGTACTTC
once	TRBJ2-7	TRBV9	16	TRBD2	CASSVSAGGPTYEQYF	TGTGCCAGCAGCGTTTCGGCGGGAGGACCTACCTACGAGCAGTACTTC
few	TRBJ2-7	TRBV7-2	13	-	CASTHSTSYEQYF	TGTGCCAGCACCCACAGTACCTCCTACGAGCAGTACTTC
few	TRBJ2-2	TRBV7-7	15	-	CASRPSPGTSGELFF	TGTGCTAGCAGACCTAGCCCGGGGACGTCCGGGGAGCTGTTTTTT
many	TRBJ2-3	TRBV28	15	TRBD2	CASRPPGTSGYTQYF	TGTGCCAGCCGCCCACCCGGGACTAGCGGCTATACGCAGTATTTT
many	TRBJ2-5	TRBV7-2	17	TRBD2	CASSSRLAPGGQETQYF	TGTGCCAGCAGCTCCCGACTAGCGCCCGGGGGACAAGAGACCCAGTACTTC
-	TRBJ1-1	TRBV7-2	14	TRBD1	CASWTGGVRTEAFF	TGTGCCAGCTGGACAGGGGGGGTAAGGACTGAAGCTTTCTTT
few	TRBJ1-2	TRBV5-8	16	-	CASSYVDSRLGNGYTF	TGTGCCAGCAGTTACGTTGACAGCCGCCTAGGGAATGGCTACACCTTC
many	TRBJ2-7	TRBV2	15	TRBD1	CASSVPTGEGDEQYF	TGTGCCAGCAGTGTACCGACAGGGGAAGGGGACGAGCAGTACTTC
many	TRBJ1-5	TRBV12-3/TRBV12-4	16	-	CASRAGGTYSNQPQHF	TGTGCCAGCAGGGCCGGAGGGACTTATAGCAATCAGCCCCAGCATTTT
-	TRBJ1-2	TRBV28	16	TRBD1	CASSSGDRVVQDGYTF	TGTGCCAGCAGTTCCGGAGACAGGGTTGTGCAAGATGGCTACACCTTC
few	TRBJ2-1	TRBV18	18	TRBD2	CASPNGTSGSRTYNEQFF	TGTGCCAGCCCTAATGGGACTAGCGGGAGTAGGACCTACAATGAGCAGTTCTTC
many	TRBJ2-3	TRBV11-2	15	TRBD2	CASRDLTSGTDTQYF	TGTGCCAGCAGGGACCTGACTAGCGGTACAGATACGCAGTATTTT
many	TRBJ2-7	TRBV20-1	14	-	CSASRVDGADEQYF	TGCAGTGCTTCCCGTGTGGATGGTGCTGATGAGCAGTACTTC
-	TRBJ1-2	TRBV6-1	15	-	CASSGRTGLGYGYTF	TGTGCCAGCAGTGGACGCACAGGTCTCGGGTATGGCTACACCTTC
few	TRBJ2-5	TRBV9	14	-	CASSVVDGEETQYF	TGTGCCAGCAGCGTAGTTGACGGAGAAGAGACCCAGTACTTC